This T cell receptor beta chain is drawn from a study of blood T cell repertoires in COVID-19. Authors' analysis steps: Reference gene primer amplification in the assay estimated nucleated cell counts. Method: immunoSEQ multiplex PCR; TCRdb's copy keeps in-frame clones and lacks some. V and J calls and clone size are given by that table; D and trimming were obtained from the DNA. The table lists some 120,000 clones, roughly 86% of them singletons. The trim removed 2 bases at V and 8 bases at J, leaving 7 bases unmatched. Looked up from germline, CDR1 is LNHDA and CDR2 is SQIVND (reference sequence). The CDR3 has 15 amino acids.

This clonotype was sampled from a man between 40 and 49 years old with acute or convalescent COVID-19. The chain employs TRBV19 and TRBJ2-1; TRBD1 aligns across 9 bases. Material: peripheral blood. This chain's CDR3 is CASSIQGQGWYEQFF. CDR3 in DNA: TGTGCCAGTAGTATACAGGGACAGGGATGGTATGAGCAGTTCTTC.